The 5 T cell receptor beta chains given below trace back to one sample, sequenced in a study of PD-L1 blockade in urothelial cancer. Some clones are missing from TCRdb's copy, which holds only in-frame ones; the method was immunoSEQ multiplex PCR. The profile shows about 66,000 clones, 88% of them singletons. The time point was: peripheral blood 6 weeks after treatment start. The sequences come from PBMCs, collected around atezolizumab (anti-PD-L1) treatment. Receptor source: a man in his sixties with urothelial cancer.

V is TRBV6-1 and J is TRBJ2-5; D ambiguous. In germline, CDR1 is MNHNS, CDR2 SASEGT. The CDR3 sequence is 19 residues long. V was clipped by 2 bases and J by 2 bases, with 24 bases between them. This CDR3 reads CASSELSGDGDLIQETQYF. Written as DNA, the CDR3 is TGTGCCAGCAGTGAATTATCAGGTGATGGTGACCTAATACAAGAGACCCAGTACTTC.

The V gene is TRBV5-1, the J gene TRBJ1-6; weak D call: TRBD1 (5 bases). V lost 4 bases to trimming and J lost 5 bases, with 13 bases between them. The CDR3 loop spans 15 amino acids. Germline V gene data show CDR1 as SGHRS and CDR2 as YFSETQ. CDR3 protein: CASSPAGVDNSPLHF. The CDR3 coding sequence is TGCGCCAGCAGCCCCGCGGGGGTTGATAATTCACCCCTCCACTTT.

The chain recombines TRBV19 with TRBJ2-1, with a possible D match to TRBD1 (6 bases). The CDR3 runs 15 residues. Trimming left V 5 bases short and J 2 bases short, with 13 bases between. CDR1 LNHDA and CDR2 SQIVND come from the germline V gene (reference sequence). The CDR3 reads CASSAQGSPYNEQFF. The DNA for the CDR3 is TGTGCCAGTAGTGCGCAGGGGTCCCCCTACAATGAGCAGTTCTTC.

In this sample, this clone turned up a few times. V and J are TRBV5-6 and TRBJ1-1, with a weak D call TRBD1 (5 bases). Trimming removed 0 bases at V and 8 bases at J, with 20 bases between. Germline values: CDR1 SGHDT, CDR2 YYEEEE. The CDR3 has 16 residues. CDR3 region: CASSLALSQVTGEAFF. The CDR3 nucleotides read TGTGCCAGCAGCTTGGCCCTGTCACAGGTTACTGGGGAAGCTTTCTTT.

The chain is built from TRBV18 and TRBJ2-7, with D possibly TRBD1 on 5 matching bases. CDR3 length equals 15 residues. V gave up 3 bases and J gave up 5 bases, with 17 bases separating them. Germline loops: CDR1 KGHSH, CDR2 LQKENI. CDR3 sequence reads: CASSPQVRVGHEQYF. CDR3 DNA: TGTGCCAGCTCACCCCAGGTCAGGGTAGGACACGAGCAGTACTTC.